The clone carrying this T cell receptor beta chain was found many times. As yet, its antigen is unknown. Trimming cost V 4 bases and J 2 bases, with 8 bases left between them. There are 12 residues in the CDR3. Germline CDR1 reads SQVTM; CDR2 reads ANQGSEA. This sample was included in a study of T cells in Graves' hyperthyroidism and ophthalmopathy. Overall study results and limits: Blood samples included most of the expanded thyroid clonotypes exceeding 0.001. Model output signaled ophthalmopathy a median approximately 6 months ahead of onset.

Amplified regions were TCR beta CDR3 sequences from RNA transcripts. Primed by the HTBI set, a first-round RT-PCR was run on the TCR CDR3. TCRdb reanalysed the multiplex PCR reads using MiXCR and keeps one entry per CDR3 protein. This table holds around 660,000 distinct CDR3 sequences, nearly 45% found once. J is TRBJ2-5 and V is TRBV29-1; D gene ambiguous. The material sequenced was peripheral blood or thyroid tissue (not recorded which). The origin of this receptor is an adult man with Graves' disease, either hyperthyroidism or ophthalmopathy (not recorded which). The CDR3 DNA is TGCAGCGTTGGTGGCCCACAAGAGACCCAGTACTTC. Its protein is CSVGGPQETQYF.